This paragraph reports one T cell receptor beta chain. Its antigen is not identified. This specimen comes from a study of PD-L1 blockade in urothelial cancer. About the research overall: Counts from blood samples showed a median of roughly 150,000 T cells. Findings and limits, study-wide: Pretreatment peripheral blood TCR clonality that fell below the median predicted better survival among the patients studied.

Clones were sequenced by immunoSEQ multiplex PCR, and TCRdb holds only the in-frame ones, with some missing. The profile shows 30,000 to 40,000 clones, around 80% of them singletons. This CDR3 comprises 16 residues. V gave up 0 bases and J gave up 7 bases; unmatched junction bases: 4. Germline CDR1 is MNHEY and CDR2 is SVGAGI. This chain joins TRBV6-5 and TRBJ2-1, with 12 bases matching TRBD2. The TCR sequence derives from a man between 60 and 70 years old with urothelial cancer. The specimen comprised PBMCs, sampled around atezolizumab (anti-PD-L1) treatment. The DNA of the CDR3 is TGTGCCAGCAGTTACTCGAGACTAGCGGGGGCAAATGAGCAGTTCTTC. It codes for CASSYSRLAGANEQFF.